This entry describes one T cell receptor beta chain. Its antigen remains unknown. Template switching with 5'RACE generated the TCR cDNA and added a universal primer site and UMIs. TCRdb analysed the 5' RACE reads with MiXCR anew, one entry per CDR3 protein. The data contain 300,000 to 450,000 distinct CDR3 sequences, 7% to 9% of them singletons. This record comes from a study of T cells after yellow fever vaccination. The study, taken as a whole, reports: Primary-vaccination clones mostly resurfaced post-booster (roughly 97% CD4, roughly 90% CD8). High-abundance clonotypes from the bulk population could contaminate FACS-sorted repertoires.

The receptor was derived from a man aged 18 to 29 who received the YFV17D yellow fever vaccine. Sequenced here: PBMCs, sampled roughly 46 days after the first yellow fever vaccination.

As DNA, the CDR3 is TGTGCCAGCAGTTTATTTGGGACAGGGGGCGCAGGAACCGGGGAGCTGTTTTTT. Translation gives CASSLFGTGGAGTGELFF. This rearrangement joins TRBV27 to TRBJ2-2; 12 nucleotides line up with TRBD1. CDR1 MNHEY and CDR2 SMNVEV come from the germline V gene (reference sequence). CDR3 length equals 18 residues. Trimming took 1 base from V and 5 from J; bases not matched to a gene: 8.